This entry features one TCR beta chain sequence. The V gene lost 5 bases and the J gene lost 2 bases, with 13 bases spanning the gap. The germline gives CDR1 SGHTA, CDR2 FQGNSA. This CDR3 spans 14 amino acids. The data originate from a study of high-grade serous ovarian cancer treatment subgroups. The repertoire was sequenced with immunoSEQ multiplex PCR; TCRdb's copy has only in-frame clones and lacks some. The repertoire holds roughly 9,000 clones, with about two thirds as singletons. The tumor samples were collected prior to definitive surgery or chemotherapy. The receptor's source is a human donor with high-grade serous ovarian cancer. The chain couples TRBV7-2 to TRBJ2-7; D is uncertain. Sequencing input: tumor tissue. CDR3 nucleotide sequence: TGTGCCAGCAGCCTCAGCCCGGGCCCCTACGAGCAGTACTTC. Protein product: CASSLSPGPYEQYF.